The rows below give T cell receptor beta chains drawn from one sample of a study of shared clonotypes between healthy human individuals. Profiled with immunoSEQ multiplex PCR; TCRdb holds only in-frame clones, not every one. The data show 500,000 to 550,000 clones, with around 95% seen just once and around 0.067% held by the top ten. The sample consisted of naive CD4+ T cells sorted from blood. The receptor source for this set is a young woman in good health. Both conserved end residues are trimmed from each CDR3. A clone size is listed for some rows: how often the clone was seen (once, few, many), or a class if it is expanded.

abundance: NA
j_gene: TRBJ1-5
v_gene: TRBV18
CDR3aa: ASSPRTGLSNQPQH

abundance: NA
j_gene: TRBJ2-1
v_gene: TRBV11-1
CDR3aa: ASRNIAGSSYNEQF

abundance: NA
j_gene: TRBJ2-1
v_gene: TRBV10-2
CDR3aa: ASRASGSSGEQF

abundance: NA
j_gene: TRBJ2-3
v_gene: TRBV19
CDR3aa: ASSIGTGSSTDTQY

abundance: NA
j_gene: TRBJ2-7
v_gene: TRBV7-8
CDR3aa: ASSLAGQRGGEQY

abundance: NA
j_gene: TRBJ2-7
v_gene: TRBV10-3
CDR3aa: AISEVVRVRGYEQY

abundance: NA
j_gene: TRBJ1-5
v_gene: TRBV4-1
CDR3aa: ASSQGGGAVEENQPQH

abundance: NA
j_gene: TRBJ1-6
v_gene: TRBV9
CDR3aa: ASSVGIDYNSPLH

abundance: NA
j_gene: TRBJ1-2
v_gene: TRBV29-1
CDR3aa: SGGQETAGYT

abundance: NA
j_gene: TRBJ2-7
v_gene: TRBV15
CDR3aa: ATSPWGQGVVEQY

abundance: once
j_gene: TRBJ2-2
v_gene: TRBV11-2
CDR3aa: ASSTRGPTGELF

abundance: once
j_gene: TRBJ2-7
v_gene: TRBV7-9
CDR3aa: ASSRTGEGEQY

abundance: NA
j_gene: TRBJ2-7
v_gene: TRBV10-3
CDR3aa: AIRQTGGTYEQY

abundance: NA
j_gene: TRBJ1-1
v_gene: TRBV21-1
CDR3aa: ASSRGCTEAF

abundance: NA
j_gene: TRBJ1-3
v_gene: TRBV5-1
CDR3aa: ASSLGLSGNTIY

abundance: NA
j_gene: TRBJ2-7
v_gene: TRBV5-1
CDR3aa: ASSPLGGQSSYEQY

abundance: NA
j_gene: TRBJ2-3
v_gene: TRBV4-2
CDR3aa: ASSQVADNTDTQY

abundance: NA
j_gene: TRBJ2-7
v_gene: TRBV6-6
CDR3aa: ASSYSGTLYEQY

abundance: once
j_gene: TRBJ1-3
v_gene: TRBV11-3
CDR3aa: ASSFRDRSGNTIY

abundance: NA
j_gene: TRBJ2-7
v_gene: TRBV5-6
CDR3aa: ASSRTLDRSIYEQY

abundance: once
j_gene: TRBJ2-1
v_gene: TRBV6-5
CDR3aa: ASSYSGTSTDEQF

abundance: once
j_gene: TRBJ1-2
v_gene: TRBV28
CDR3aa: ASSIGQGAPLDGYT

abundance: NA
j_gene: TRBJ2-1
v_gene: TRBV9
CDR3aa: ASSVGLLSSYNEQF

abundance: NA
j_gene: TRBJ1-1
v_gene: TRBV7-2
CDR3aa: ASSLVFSRNTEAF

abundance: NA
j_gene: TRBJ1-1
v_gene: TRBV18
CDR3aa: ASSPGQGNTEAF

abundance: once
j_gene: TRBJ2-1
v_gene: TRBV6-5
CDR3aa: ASSTGGNEQF

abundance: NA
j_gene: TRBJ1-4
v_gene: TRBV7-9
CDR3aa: ASSSETGEKLF

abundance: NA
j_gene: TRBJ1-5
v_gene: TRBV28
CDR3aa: ASSQGSQPQH

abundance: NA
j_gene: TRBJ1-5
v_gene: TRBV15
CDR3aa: ATSRDSYGTGAVYQPQH

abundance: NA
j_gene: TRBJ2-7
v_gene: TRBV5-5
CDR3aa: ASSLTEFYEQY

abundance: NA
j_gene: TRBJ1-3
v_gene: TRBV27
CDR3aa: ASSTSGQYGSGNTIY

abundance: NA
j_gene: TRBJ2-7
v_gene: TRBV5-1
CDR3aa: ASSALDGYEQY

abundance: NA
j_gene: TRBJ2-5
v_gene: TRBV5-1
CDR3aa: ASSFGSGSQETQY

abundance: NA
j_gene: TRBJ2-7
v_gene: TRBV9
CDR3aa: ASSPSGSGYEQY

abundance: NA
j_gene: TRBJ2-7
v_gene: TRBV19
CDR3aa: ASSINSYEQY

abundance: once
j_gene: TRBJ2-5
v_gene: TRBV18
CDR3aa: ASSHRDRDSETQY

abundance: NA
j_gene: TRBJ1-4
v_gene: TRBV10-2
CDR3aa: ASSEWDRGKLF

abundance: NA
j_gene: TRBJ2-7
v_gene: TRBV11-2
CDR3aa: ASSLVPSKTYEQY

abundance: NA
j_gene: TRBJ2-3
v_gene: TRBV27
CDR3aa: ASSGRTSGALDTQY

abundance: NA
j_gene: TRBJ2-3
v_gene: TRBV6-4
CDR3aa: ASSDQSTDTQY

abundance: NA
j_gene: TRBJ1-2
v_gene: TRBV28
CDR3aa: ASSSRAGSNYGYT

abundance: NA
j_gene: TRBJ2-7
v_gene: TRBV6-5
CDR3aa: ASRPGQGHEQY

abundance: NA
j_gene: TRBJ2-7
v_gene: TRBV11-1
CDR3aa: ASSPTDRITSYEQY

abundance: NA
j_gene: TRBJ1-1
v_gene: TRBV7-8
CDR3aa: ASSVSGGSTEAF

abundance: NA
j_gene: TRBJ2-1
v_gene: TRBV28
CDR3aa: ASSLWLAGVNEQF

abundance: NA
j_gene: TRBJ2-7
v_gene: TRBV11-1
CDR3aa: ASSLGQSYEQY

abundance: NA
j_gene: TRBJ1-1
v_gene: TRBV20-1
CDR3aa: SALIMVEAF

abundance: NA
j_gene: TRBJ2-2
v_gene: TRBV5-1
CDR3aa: ASSLTTGGNTGELF

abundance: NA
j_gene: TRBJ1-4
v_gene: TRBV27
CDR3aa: ASRPRVNYFGEKLF

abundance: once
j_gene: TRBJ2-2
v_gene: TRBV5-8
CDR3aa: ASSLGVQGNTGELF

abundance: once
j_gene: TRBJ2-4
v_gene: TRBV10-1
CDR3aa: ASSPQKAKNIQY

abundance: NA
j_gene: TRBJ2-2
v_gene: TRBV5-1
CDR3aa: ASSEFGGNTGELF

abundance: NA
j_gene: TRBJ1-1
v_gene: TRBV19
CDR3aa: ASSIGPGTTRTEAF

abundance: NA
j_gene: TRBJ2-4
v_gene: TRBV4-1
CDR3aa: ASSRIQGGPVIY

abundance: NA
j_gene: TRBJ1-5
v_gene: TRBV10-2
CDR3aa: ASSDPGTGGNQPQH

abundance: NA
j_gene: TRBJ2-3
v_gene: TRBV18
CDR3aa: ASSPASGSRDTQY

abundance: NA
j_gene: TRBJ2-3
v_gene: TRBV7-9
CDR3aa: ASSLALWGSTDTQY

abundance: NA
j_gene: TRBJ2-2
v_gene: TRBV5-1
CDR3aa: ASSSASGNRELF